A single sample gave rise to the 27 T cell receptor beta chains below, sequenced in a study of breast tumors, draining lymph nodes, adjacent tissues. TCRdb re-called the multiplex PCR reads with MiXCR, one entry per CDR3 protein. The profile shows about 47,000 distinct CDR3 sequences, 23% of them singletons. Sequences were obtained from breast tumor tissue. The receptors shown here come from a female donor with breast cancer. Some clones in this sample may be carry-over from other donors' samples.

This clonotype was counted once. Lacking the conserved final phenylalanine or tryptophan, this CDR3 likely reflects a read error. J is TRBJ2-1 and V is TRBV5-1; D call uncertain. The CDR3 covers 13 residues. V was clipped by 2 bases and J by 4 bases, with 7 bases between them. In germline, CDR1 is SGHRS, CDR2 YFSETQ. CDR3 DNA sequence: TGCGCCAGCAGCTTAAGCCGGTACAATGAGCAGTTCCTC. Amino acids: CASSLSRYNEQFL.

This clonotype was detected ten times or more. V is TRBV10-3 and J is TRBJ2-7; weak D call: TRBD1 (5 bases). Trimming cost V 11 bases and J 0 bases, with 14 bases left between them. CDR3 length: 13 residues. The germline CDR1 and CDR2 sequences are ENHRY and SYGVKD. The CDR3 coding sequence is TGTGCCTCAGTAGGGGTAAGCTCCTACGAGCAGTACTTC. This translates into CASVGVSSYEQYF.

Ten or more counts support this clonotype. The V gene is TRBV13, the J gene TRBJ1-2; D may be TRBD1 (5 bases). The CDR3 has 14 amino acids. The V end lost 5 bases, the J end lost 3 bases, and 13 bases lay between the germline ends. CDR1 and CDR2 from the germline V gene are PRHDT and FYEKMQ (reference sequence). The CDR3 nucleotides read TGTGCCAGCAGCCGCTGGGGGTATGACTATGGCTACACCTTC. Translated, it gives CASSRWGYDYGYTF.

Worth noting for this clonotype: A much more abundant neighbour one base away suggests this may be a read error. The CDR3 does not close with the conserved phenylalanine or tryptophan, likely indicating a read error. The chain couples TRBV6-1 to TRBJ2-1, with 7 positions matching TRBD1. The CDR3 runs 13 residues. Unmatched junction bases numbered 15, after V lost 10 bases and J lost 12 bases. Germline V gives CDR1 MNHNS, CDR2 SASEGT. In DNA form, the CDR3 reads TGTGCCATACGAATCGGGACAGACATAAGGCAGTTCCTC. Its translation: CAIRIGTDIRQFL.

The chain joins TRBV7-6 to TRBJ2-1; the match to TRBD2 covers 12 bases. CDR1 SGHVS and CDR2 FNYEAQ come from the germline V gene. With V trimmed by 3 bases and J by 1 base, 4 bases remained unmatched. This CDR3 is 17 amino acids long. The CDR3 nucleotides read TGTGCCAGCAGCTTGACTAGCGGGAGAGGGTCCTACAATGAGCAGTTCTTC. Translated, it gives CASSLTSGRGSYNEQFF.

This clonotype was counted ten times or more. The junction does not match germline at one end; this may be a read error. The rearrangement links TRBV7-7 to TRBJ2-5, with 9 bases matching TRBD1. There are 16 residues in the CDR3. Germline CDR1 is SSHAT and CDR2 is FNYEAQ (reference sequence). CDR3 sequence (DNA): TGTGCTAGCAGCTCGATACAGGGGGCGGACCAAGAGACCCAGTACTTC. Translation gives CASSSIQGADQETQYF.

This clonotype showed up many times. This chain joins TRBV19 and TRBJ1-2; TRBD1 aligns across 9 bases. The trim removed 1 base at V and 4 bases at J, leaving 4 bases unmatched. Germline lookup yields CDR1 LNHDA and CDR2 SQIVND (reference sequence). CDR3 length equals 15 residues. In DNA, the CDR3 is TGTGCCAGTAGTATAGGACAGGGGGGGTCCTATGGCTACACCTTC. It translates to CASSIGQGGSYGYTF.

This clonotype was seen many times. This rearrangement joins TRBV6-6 to TRBJ1-5, with D uncertain. The ends were cut back, 4 bases at V and 8 bases at J, with 15 bases in the middle. Germline CDR1 reads MNHNY; CDR2 reads SVGAGI (reference sequence). This CDR3 has 14 amino acids. In nucleotides, the CDR3 is TGTGCCAGCAGTTTCCCTACGAGGAGCGAGCCCCAGCATTTT. Translation: CASSFPTRSEPQHF.

This clonotype was picked up many times. The chain joins TRBV5-6 to TRBJ2-2, with 8 bases lining up with TRBD2. After removal of 0 bases from V and 5 bases from J, the junction contained 6 bases not matched to a gene. Germline V gene sequence: CDR1 SGHDT, CDR2 YYEEEE. The CDR3 is 16 residues long. CDR3 in amino acids: CASSLVGSGVTGELFF. Here the CDR3 DNA reads TGTGCCAGCAGCTTGGTTGGTAGCGGGGTTACCGGGGAGCTGTTTTTT. Full variable domain (remainder filled in from reference TRBV5-6 and TRBJ2-2): DAGVTQSPTHLIKTRGQQVTLRCSPKSGHDTVSWYQQALGQGPQFIFQYYEEEERQRGNFPDRFSGHQFPNYSSELNVNALLLGDSALYLCASSLVGSGVTGELFFGEGSRLTVL.

This clonotype was detected many times. The J gene is TRBJ2-5, the V gene TRBV9; possible D gene TRBD2, 5 bases. The CDR3 runs to 15 residues. V was shortened by 0 bases and J by 5 bases, with 14 bases between the two germline ends. The germline V gene encodes CDR1 SGDLS and CDR2 YYNGEE. Written as DNA, the CDR3 is TGTGCCAGCAGCGTAGGGGCAGACTACTCGGAGACCCAGTACTTC. It specifies CASSVGADYSETQYF.

This clonotype was observed at least ten times. The chain is built from TRBV6-4 and TRBJ2-3; 7 bases map to TRBD2. V lost 2 bases and J lost 6; bases outside the gene matches: 8. Germline V CDR1 and CDR2: MRHNA, SNTAGT. The CDR3 has 15 residues. The CDR3 coding sequence is TGTGCCAGCAGTGACCGGGGGGAAGCCATTGATACGCAGTATTTT. This translates into CASSDRGEAIDTQYF.

This clonotype was detected many times. The J gene is TRBJ2-1, the V gene TRBV20-1; D unresolved. The germline V gene encodes CDR1 DFQATT and CDR2 SNEGSKA (reference sequence). V was cut by 0 bases and J by 8 bases, with 17 bases left in between. The CDR3 totals 15 residues. The CDR3 loop reads CSARDPASEADEQFF. The CDR3 nucleotides are TGCAGTGCTAGAGATCCGGCATCCGAGGCGGATGAGCAGTTCTTC.

Ten or more counts support this clonotype. The J gene is TRBJ2-7, the V gene TRBV12-3 or TRBV12-4; tentative D call: TRBD1 (6 bases). This CDR3 comprises 13 residues. V lost 3 bases and J 6 bases, leaving 12 bases between the germline ends. CDR3 protein: CASSFTRGGEQYF. CDR3 DNA sequence: TGTGCCAGCAGTTTTACTCGAGGGGGCGAGCAGTACTTC.

This clonotype was recorded many times. V and J are TRBV20-1 and TRBJ2-7; D not certain. The germline CDR1 and CDR2 sequences are DFQATT and SNEGSKA (reference sequence). The CDR3 runs to 15 residues. Trimming took 5 bases from V and 2 from J, leaving 19 bases between them. As DNA, the CDR3 is TGCAGTGCTGGATCGTCATGGACGGTGACCTACGAGCAGTACTTC. This gives the protein CSAGSSWTVTYEQYF.

Remarks on this clonotype: This clone may be a read error of a much larger clone one base away. The chain links TRBV3-1 to TRBJ1-3, with a tentative D call TRBD1 (6 bases). Germline V lookup: CDR1 LGHDT, CDR2 YNNKEL (reference sequence). The CDR3 is 12 residues long. In DNA form, the CDR3 reads TGTGCCAGCAGCCTCCTCTGGGACACCATACATTTT. This translates into CASSLLWDTIHF.

This clonotype was detected many times. V and J are TRBV2 and TRBJ1-2, with 9 bases fitting TRBD1. Per the germline V gene, CDR1 is SNHLY and CDR2 is FYNNEI. Losses at the gene ends were 3 bases for V and 4 bases for J; bases not matched to a gene: 6. This CDR3 is built from 15 residues. Here the CDR3 reads CASSDGTGTGYGYTF. CDR3 coding DNA: TGTGCCAGCAGTGACGGGACAGGGACCGGCTATGGCTACACCTTC.

This clonotype has a single count. The CDR3 end shows no conserved phenylalanine or tryptophan, and so a read error is likely. The rearrangement joins TRBV2 to TRBJ2-5, with D hard to call. Germline V gene data show CDR1 as SNHLY and CDR2 as FYNNEI. Trimming stripped 4 bases from V and 2 bases from J, with 2 bases between. CDR3 length equals 11 residues. The CDR3 sequence: CASSAQETQYL. The CDR3 DNA sequence: TGTGCCAGCAGTGCTCAAGAGACCCAGTACCTC.

This clonotype has a handful of counts. V is TRBV6-1 and J is TRBJ2-5, with D possibly being TRBD2 (5 bases). Per germline, CDR1 MNHNS and CDR2 SASEGT. Deletions cut 9 bases from V and 1 base from J, with 27 bases between. The length of the CDR3 is 18 residues. The CDR3 sequence is CASASPGSKRYGQETQYF. The DNA of the CDR3 is TGTGCCAGTGCTTCGCCGGGGTCTAAGAGGTACGGCCAAGAGACCCAGTACTTC.

This clonotype was seen repeatedly, ten times or more. Here the CDR3 DNA reads TGTGCCAGCAGGGAGAATCCAGGGACTAATGAAAAACTGTTTTTT. Its protein is CASRENPGTNEKLFF. The J gene is TRBJ1-4, the V gene TRBV2, with D possibly being TRBD1 (5 bases). The CDR3 is made up of 15 amino acids. The V end lost 6 bases, the J end lost 2 bases, and 13 bases lay between the germline ends. From germline, CDR1 is SNHLY and CDR2 FYNNEI.

This clonotype was detected many times. The chain recombines TRBV7-2 with TRBJ1-5; D is uncertain. Germline values: CDR1 SGHTA, CDR2 FQGNSA. With 2 bases removed from V and 4 bases from J, the gap between germline ends came to 9 bases. The CDR3 is 14 amino acids. The DNA for the CDR3 is TGTGCCAGCAGCTTAACTCCGGGAAATCAGCCCCAGCATTTT. Its protein product is CASSLTPGNQPQHF.

At least ten counts were recorded for this clonotype. The chain recombines TRBV20-1 with TRBJ2-2; maybe TRBD1 (6 bases). V dropped 0 bases and J dropped 0 bases, with 8 bases sitting between them. This CDR3 has 15 residues. Germline V gives CDR1 DFQATT, CDR2 SNEGSKA (reference sequence). CDR3 amino acids: CSARDYRANTGELFF. The CDR3 DNA reads TGCAGTGCTAGAGACTACAGGGCGAACACCGGGGAGCTGTTTTTT.

The chain is built from TRBV24-1 and TRBJ2-3; D is unresolved. V lost 9 bases to trimming and J lost 1 base, with 19 bases between them. This CDR3 is 16 amino acids long. Germline loops: CDR1 KGHDR, CDR2 SFDVKD. The CDR3 sequence: CATADKAGLRTDTQYF. CDR3 nucleotides: TGTGCCACCGCTGACAAAGCAGGATTACGCACAGATACGCAGTATTTT.

This clonotype was recorded many times. The chain uses TRBV6-6 and TRBJ1-2; no firm D call. The CDR3 runs to 11 residues. Trimming left V 2 bases short and J 7 bases short, with 5 bases between. CDR1 and CDR2 from the germline V gene are MNHNY and SVGAGI (reference sequence). CDR3 coding DNA: TGTGCCAGCAGTTACGCCCGTGGCTACACCTTC. This translates into CASSYARGYTF.

This clonotype was seen at least ten times. The chain carries TRBV2 and TRBJ2-7; 10 positions agree with TRBD1. The V gene's germline CDR1 is SNHLY and CDR2 FYNNEI. The CDR3 is made up of 14 amino acids. Trimming took 10 bases from V and 2 from J; bases not matched to a gene: 8. The CDR3 bases are TGTGCCACCACCACCGGGACAGGGGCCTACGAGCAGTACTTC. The encoded protein is CATTTGTGAYEQYF.

The rearrangement uses TRBV12-3 or TRBV12-4 and TRBJ2-7, with D tentatively TRBD2 (6 bases). There are 16 residues in the CDR3. V was shortened by 6 bases and J by 2 bases, with 20 bases between the two germline ends. The CDR3 sequence is CASRAGGEGAPYEQYF. The CDR3 DNA sequence: TGTGCCAGCAGGGCCGGGGGAGAGGGTGCACCCTACGAGCAGTACTTC.

This clonotype was seen many times. The chain combines TRBV5-1 with TRBJ2-5; D remains unclear. The CDR3 totals 12 residues. The V end lost 5 bases, the J end lost 3 bases, and 8 bases lay between the germline ends. CDR1 is SGHRS, CDR2 YFSETQ, per germline. The CDR3 DNA follows: TGCGCCAGCAGACGACGGGAAGAGACCCAGTACTTC. Translation gives CASRRREETQYF. The complete variable domain, with remaining parts taken from reference TRBV5-1 and TRBJ2-5, reads KAGVTQTPRYLIKTRGQQVTLSCSPISGHRSVSWYQQTPGQGLQFLFEYFSETQRNKGNFPGRFSGRQFSNSRSEMNVSTLELGDSALYLCASRRREETQYFGPGTRLLVL.

This clonotype was recorded at least ten times. V and J are TRBV15 and TRBJ2-3; possible D gene TRBD2, 6 bases. V was trimmed by 8 bases and J by 2 bases, leaving 20 bases between them. This CDR3 has 16 residues. CDR1 is LNHNV, CDR2 YYDKDF, per germline (reference sequence). The CDR3 DNA sequence: TGTGCCACCGCACTCAGGAGGGCCCCGACCACAGATACGCAGTATTTT. This codes for CATALRRAPTTDTQYF. The entire variable domain, with the rest obtained from reference TRBV15 and TRBJ2-3, is as follows: DAMVIQNPRYQVTQFGKPVTLSCSQTLNHNVMYWYQQKSSQAPKLLFHYYDKDFNNEADTPDNFQSRRPNTSFCFLDIRSPGLGDTAMYLCATALRRAPTTDTQYFGPGTRLTVL.